These 27 T cell receptor beta chains were sequenced from one sample in a study of blood T cell repertoires in COVID-19. Assay used: immunoSEQ multiplex PCR; TCRdb lists only in-frame clones, some missing. The sample has approximately 150,000 clones; around nine tenths are singletons. Sequencing used peripheral blood. The receptor source for this set is a human donor in a cohort sampled during active COVID-19.

This clone came up once. The CDR3 here is CASSIDGNTEAFF. For the CDR3, the DNA is TGTGCCAGTAGTATAGACGGTAACACTGAAGCTTTCTTT. The chain links TRBV19 to TRBJ1-1; unclear D gene. V was clipped by 0 bases and J by 2 bases, with 4 bases between them. CDR3 length: 13 residues. Germline CDR1 reads LNHDA; CDR2 reads SQIVND (reference sequence).

This chain links TRBV19 with TRBJ1-2, with 8 bases lining up with TRBD1. The CDR3 has 13 amino acids. V lost 1 base, J lost 6 bases, and 1 base stayed unmatched. From germline, CDR1 is LNHDA and CDR2 SQIVND (reference sequence). The CDR3 nucleotides read TGTGCCAGTAGTATAGGACAGGGGAATGGCTACACCTTC. As protein: CASSIGQGNGYTF.

CDR3 loop: CASSVQLYEQYF. CDR3 DNA sequence: TGTGCCAGCAGTGTACAGCTCTACGAGCAGTACTTC. The chain joins TRBV28 to TRBJ2-7, with D unclear. CDR1 and CDR2 (germline): MDHEN, SYDVKM. This CDR3 has 12 amino acids. The V and J ends lost 5 bases and 3 bases respectively, with 8 bases between them. The whole variable domain, filled in from reference TRBV28 and TRBJ2-7, reads DVKVTQSSRYLVKRTGEKVFLECVQDMDHENMFWYRQDPGLGLRLIYFSYDVKMKEKGDIPEGYSVSREKKERFSLILESASTNQTSMYLCASSVQLYEQYFGPGTRLTVT.

V gene TRBV9 combines with J gene TRBJ2-5; TRBD2 matches 9 bases. CDR1 and CDR2 (germline): SGDLS, YYNGEE. This CDR3 has 15 amino acids. After removal of 4 bases from V and 4 bases from J, the junction contained 8 bases not matched to a gene. The CDR3 region has the DNA TGTGCCAGCAGCCCGGGGACTAGCTTGGGAGAGACCCAGTACTTC. Protein: CASSPGTSLGETQYF.

The rearrangement uses TRBV5-8 and TRBJ2-1, with D uncertain. Germline V gene sequence: CDR1 SGHTS, CDR2 YDEGEE. V was shortened by 0 bases and J by 0 bases, with 10 bases between the two germline ends. The CDR3 loop spans 16 amino acids. The DNA of the CDR3 is TGTGCCAGCAGCTTGGGGGCACCTCTCTCCTACAATGAGCAGTTCTTC. It specifies CASSLGAPLSYNEQFF.

The V and J genes are TRBV5-1 and TRBJ2-7; 7 bases are shared with TRBD1. The ends lost 0 bases at V and 2 bases at J; junction bases unmatched: 5. CDR1 SGHRS and CDR2 YFSETQ come from the germline V gene. This CDR3 spans 15 amino acids. This CDR3 is CASSLDTGVTYEQYF. DNA for the CDR3: TGCGCCAGCAGCTTGGATACAGGGGTAACCTACGAGCAGTACTTC.

The V and J genes are TRBV10-3 and TRBJ1-3; D gene unclear. Germline lookup yields CDR1 ENHRY and CDR2 SYGVKD. V lost 4 bases and J lost 0, with 10 bases in between. The CDR3 contains 15 residues. The CDR3 DNA sequence: TGTGCCATCAGTGGGGCTGATTTCTCTGGAAACACCATATATTTT. It translates to CAISGADFSGNTIYF.

This clone appeared a single time. J is TRBJ1-1 and V is TRBV18, with 9 positions matching TRBD1. Germline V gene lookup returns CDR1 KGHSH and CDR2 LQKENI. Trimming took 4 bases from V and 1 from J; bases not matched to a gene: 10. The CDR3 length is 17 residues. The CDR3 loop is CASSLEIQGAENTEAFF. The CDR3 DNA is TGTGCCAGCTCACTCGAAATACAGGGGGCAGAGAACACTGAAGCTTTCTTT. The full variable domain, in which reference TRBV18 and TRBJ1-1 provide the parts outside the CDR3, is NAGVMQNPRHLVRRRGQEARLRCSPMKGHSHVYWYRQLPEEGLKFMVYLQKENIIDESGMPKERFSAEFPKEGPSILRIQQVVRGDSAAYFCASSLEIQGAENTEAFFGQGTRLTVV.

As concerns this clone: Germline is not matched at one junction end, which may reflect a read error. Here the CDR3 DNA reads TGTGCCGGCAGACAGGCGCTCAATCAGCCCCAGCATTTT. Translation: CAGRQALNQPQHF. J is TRBJ1-5 and V is TRBV6-5; tentatively, D is TRBD1 (6 bases). The CDR3 totals 13 residues. Germline V gene data show CDR1 as MNHEY and CDR2 as SVGAGI.

J is TRBJ2-7 and V is TRBV18; possible D gene TRBD1, 8 bases. Germline loops: CDR1 KGHSH, CDR2 LQKENI. The germline V and J ends were trimmed by 4 bases and 4 bases, with 11 bases remaining between them. This CDR3 contains 13 residues. The CDR3 region has the DNA TGTGCCAGCTCACAACAGGGGGGGTACGAGCAGTACTTC. Its translation: CASSQQGGYEQYF.

This clone was seen only once. The CDR3 here is CASRGLGTSGYEQYF. DNA for the CDR3: TGTGCCAGCAGGGGGCTTGGGACTAGCGGCTACGAGCAGTACTTC. V is TRBV6-5 and J is TRBJ2-7; 11 bases align to TRBD2. This CDR3 contains 15 residues. J lost 3 bases, V lost 6 bases, and 7 bases had no gene match. CDR1 is MNHEY and CDR2 is SVGAGI in the germline V gene.

This sequence joins TRBV27 and TRBJ2-2; 15 bases fit TRBD2. CDR3 length: 17 amino acids. Looked up from germline, CDR1 is MNHEY and CDR2 is SMNVEV (reference sequence). Losses at the gene ends were 8 bases for V and 5 bases for J; bases not matched to a gene: 9. The CDR3 sequence: CASRPRTSGRVTGELFF. For the CDR3, the DNA is TGTGCCAGCCGACCCCGGACTAGCGGGAGGGTAACCGGGGAGCTGTTTTTT.

The chain is built from TRBV20-1 and TRBJ2-2; TRBD1 matches at 7 bases. The trim removed 5 bases at V and 8 bases at J, leaving 2 bases unmatched. The CDR3 has 11 residues. Per germline, CDR1 DFQATT and CDR2 SNEGSKA (reference sequence). The chain's CDR3 is CSAGRGGELFF. In DNA, the CDR3 is TGCAGTGCTGGCAGGGGGGGGGAGCTGTTTTTT.

The CDR3 sequence: CASAAGEYTDTQYF. The CDR3, as DNA: TGTGCCAGCGCTGCGGGGGAGTACACAGATACGCAGTATTTT. This chain joins TRBV7-9 and TRBJ2-3, with TRBD2 matching 7 bases. Germline CDR1 reads SEHNR; CDR2 reads FQNEAQ (reference sequence). V lost 8 bases and J lost 2; bases outside the gene matches: 7. This CDR3 is 14 amino acids long.

The CDR3 loop is CASSQVGVGHKAFF. CDR3 in DNA: TGTGCCAGCAGCCAAGTCGGGGTCGGCCACAAAGCTTTCTTT. The chain links TRBV3-1 (or the pseudogene TRBV3-2) to TRBJ1-1; no firm D call. The V gene lost 1 base and the J gene lost 9 bases, with 15 bases spanning the gap. Germline lookup yields CDR1 LGHDT and CDR2 YNNKEL (reference sequence). The CDR3 sequence is 14 residues long.

This clone showed up just a few times. V is TRBV27 and J is TRBJ2-7, with 7 nucleotides matching TRBD2. CDR3 length: 13 amino acids. Germline values: CDR1 MNHEY, CDR2 SMNVEV (reference sequence). The trim removed 7 bases at V and 3 bases at J, leaving 6 bases unmatched. Here the CDR3 DNA reads TGTGCCAGCACCCGCTCTAGCGGCTACGAGCAGTACTTC. Translated, it gives CASTRSSGYEQYF.

The chain is built from TRBV10-2 and TRBJ2-7; no definite D call. V was clipped by 0 bases and J by 5 bases, with 14 bases between them. There are 15 residues in the CDR3. From germline, CDR1 is WSHSY and CDR2 SAAADI. The CDR3 coding sequence is TGCGCCAGCAGTGAGTCTGGGCAGCTGATAAACGAGCAGTACTTC. This translates into CASSESGQLINEQYF.

The chain uses TRBV6-2 or TRBV6-3 and TRBJ2-7; 7 positions agree with TRBD1. CDR1 MNHEY and CDR2 SVGEGT come from the germline V gene. V was clipped by 6 bases and J by 2 bases; unmatched bases: 7. The length of the CDR3 is 14 residues. The CDR3 region is CASSVQGFPYEQYF. The CDR3 bases are TGTGCCAGCAGCGTACAGGGGTTCCCCTACGAGCAGTACTTC.

V and J are TRBV28 and TRBJ1-1; a possible D gene is TRBD1 (6 bases). Germline V gene data show CDR1 as MDHEN and CDR2 as SYDVKM. V was trimmed by 3 bases and J by 6 bases, leaving 11 bases between them. The CDR3 runs to 13 residues. This CDR3 is CASSFIWGPEAFF. In nucleotides, the CDR3 is TGTGCCAGCAGTTTCATCTGGGGGCCTGAAGCTTTCTTT.

The rearrangement uses TRBV5-6 and TRBJ2-1; 7 bases are a match to TRBD2. Per germline, CDR1 SGHDT and CDR2 YYEEEE. The CDR3 has 15 residues. Trimming removed 4 bases from V and 2 bases from J; junction bases left unmatched: 6. The CDR3: CASSTGGGTYNEQFF. For the CDR3, the DNA is TGTGCCAGCAGCACCGGGGGAGGGACCTACAATGAGCAGTTCTTC.

The V call is TRBV11-3, the J call TRBJ2-3, with a possible D match to TRBD2 (6 bases). CDR3 length equals 16 residues. The V gene lost 3 bases and the J gene lost 0 bases, with 13 bases spanning the gap. CDR1 is SGHNT, CDR2 YENEEA, per germline. As DNA, the CDR3 is TGTGCCAGCAGCTTCATAGCGGCCTCAAGCACAGATACGCAGTATTTT. Its translation is CASSFIAASSTDTQYF.

The CDR3 protein is CASSLQGLKQPQHF. Written as DNA, the CDR3 is TGTGCCAGCAGCTTACAGGGACTAAAGCAGCCCCAGCATTTT. The genes are TRBV7-2 and TRBJ1-5; tentative D call: TRBD1 (5 bases). Germline CDR1 is SGHTA and CDR2 is FQGNSA. The CDR3 is 14 residues long. The V and J ends lost 2 bases and 7 bases respectively, with 12 bases between them.

J is TRBJ1-5 and V is TRBV18, with D perhaps matching TRBD1 (5 bases). Germline CDR1 is KGHSH and CDR2 is LQKENI. The CDR3 covers 15 residues. V lost 6 bases to trimming and J lost 1 base, with 13 bases between them. The CDR3 here is CASSQGTGSNQPQHF. DNA of the CDR3: TGTGCCAGCTCCCAAGGGACTGGGAGCAATCAGCCCCAGCATTTT.

The gene calls are TRBV20-1 and TRBJ2-4; a possible D gene is TRBD2 (6 bases). Germline V lookup: CDR1 DFQATT, CDR2 SNEGSKA (reference sequence). V lost 6 bases, J lost 10 bases, and 13 bases lay in between. This CDR3 comprises 11 residues. In nucleotides, the CDR3 is TGCAGTGCCGTTACTAGCCCTATTCAGTACTTC. Translated: CSAVTSPIQYF.

The chain is built from TRBV28 and TRBJ2-7; possibly TRBD1 for D (5 bases). Germline lookup yields CDR1 MDHEN and CDR2 SYDVKM. The V end was cut by 1 base, the J end by 4 bases, with 14 bases between. This CDR3 spans 15 amino acids. CDR3 sequence (DNA): TGTGCCAGCAGTTTATACGGCAGGGTAATATACGAGCAGTACTTC. Its protein product is CASSLYGRVIYEQYF.

The genes are TRBV6-5 and TRBJ2-7; 8 bases fit TRBD2. The CDR3 sequence is 15 residues long. CDR1 and CDR2 (germline): MNHEY, SVGAGI. J lost 4 bases, V lost 7 bases, and 12 bases had no gene match. The CDR3 nucleotides are TGTGCCAGCACGGTAGCGGGATCGGGATTTTACGAGCAGTACTTC. Its protein product is CASTVAGSGFYEQYF.

The gene calls are TRBV5-8 and TRBJ1-6; D may be TRBD1 (6 bases). The CDR3 runs 16 residues. The ends were cut back, 3 bases at V and 5 bases at J, with 15 bases in the middle. Germline V CDR1 and CDR2: SGHTS, YDEGEE. CDR3 DNA: TGTGCCAGCAGCTCTTTCGACAGGCCAGATAATTCACCCCTCCACTTT. This sequence encodes CASSSFDRPDNSPLHF.